Below are 27 T cell receptor beta chains sequenced from a single sample in a study of T cells in localized non-small cell lung cancer (dated by TCRdb to the early 2020s). The protocol used for the library was the immunoSEQ multiplex PCR assay. Held by TCRdb, this immuneACCESS table contains in-frame sequences only and omits some clones. Under half of the omission traces to an unresolved V gene where checked; the cause of the rest is unknown. The sample profile shows over a thousand clones; about 35% of them were found once. The top ten clonotypes cover about a fifth of the sample. Here the sequenced sample was lung tumor tissue, taken before any cancer treatment. The receptor source for this set is a male donor older than 55 with stage I squamous cell lung carcinoma.

V and J are TRBV28 and TRBJ2-1; no reliable D call. Looked up from germline, CDR1 is MDHEN and CDR2 is SYDVKM. The CDR3 is made up of 14 amino acids. V lost 5 bases and J lost 4, with 12 bases in between. CDR3 bases: TGTGCCAGCAGTATGTTCCGCGAATACAATGAGCAGTTCTTC. Translation gives CASSMFREYNEQFF.

Points on this clone: The junction differs from germline at one of its ends, possibly a read error. The V gene is TRBV14, the J gene TRBJ2-7; D not certain. The CDR3 has 13 residues. The germline CDR1 and CDR2 sequences are SGHDN and FVKESK. CDR3 sequence (DNA): TGTGCCAGTAGCCACCCCTATAATAACGAGCAGTACTTC. As protein: CASSHPYNNEQYF.

This chain uses TRBV30 with TRBJ2-7, with 11 positions matching TRBD1. Germline assignment: CDR1 GTSNPN and CDR2 SVGIG (reference sequence). This CDR3 spans 13 amino acids. With V trimmed by 5 bases and J by 2 bases, 2 bases remained unmatched. In DNA form, the CDR3 reads TGTGCCTGGGGACAGGGGGCAACCTACGAGCAGTACTTC. This encodes CAWGQGATYEQYF.

The chain links TRBV18 to TRBJ2-1; 9 bases match TRBD2. This CDR3 region has 14 residues. Germline CDR1 and CDR2: KGHSH and LQKENI. The J segment lost 10 bases and the V segment lost 6 bases, leaving 10 bases of the junction unmatched. CDR3: CASSLPGLAGEQFF. The CDR3 DNA is TGTGCCAGCTCCCTACCGGGACTAGCAGGAGAGCAGTTCTTC.

This clone was picked up a small number of times. This CDR3 is CASSQETSDYEQYF. The DNA of the CDR3 is TGCGCCAGCAGCCAAGAGACTAGCGATTACGAGCAGTACTTC. This rearrangement joins TRBV4-1 to TRBJ2-7, with TRBD2 matching 8 bases. This CDR3 contains 14 residues. J lost 4 bases, V lost 0 bases, and 2 bases had no gene match. The germline gives CDR1 MGHRA, CDR2 YSYEKL.

The gene calls are TRBV5-1 and TRBJ1-3; D is unclear. This CDR3 contains 17 residues. The germline V gene encodes CDR1 SGHRS and CDR2 YFSETQ. Deletions cut 4 bases from V and 0 bases from J, with 17 bases between. The CDR3 spells CASSLGDRHLSGNTIYF. The CDR3, as DNA: TGCGCCAGCAGCCTGGGCGATAGACATCTCTCTGGAAACACCATATATTTT.

The V gene is TRBV11-3, the J gene TRBJ2-2, with 9 bases matching TRBD2. The CDR3 runs to 19 residues. With 4 bases clipped from V and 0 bases from J, the junction kept 12 bases outside the gene matches. Germline V gene sequence: CDR1 SGHNT, CDR2 YENEEA. The CDR3 region has the DNA TGTGCCAGCAGCTCGGGGGTTGGCGGGAGGGCGGCGAACACCGGGGAGCTGTTTTTT. It is translated as CASSSGVGGRAANTGELFF.

This chain joins TRBV29-1 and TRBJ2-7; 9 bases map to TRBD1. Trimming removed 0 bases from V and 1 base from J; junction bases left unmatched: 4. The CDR3 runs 15 residues. The germline CDR1 and CDR2 sequences are SQVTM and ANQGSEA. The DNA of the CDR3 is TGCAGCGTTGAAGAAGGGACAGGGAATTCCTACGAGCAGTACTTC. Translation: CSVEEGTGNSYEQYF.

V is TRBV28 and J is TRBJ1-1, with a weak D call TRBD1 (5 bases). There are 15 residues in the CDR3. Germline values: CDR1 MDHEN, CDR2 SYDVKM. V was cut by 3 bases and J by 0 bases, with 11 bases left in between. The CDR3 loop is CASSLVGVMNTEAFF. The CDR3 DNA reads TGTGCCAGCAGTTTGGTGGGGGTCATGAACACTGAAGCTTTCTTT.

This clone was seen only a few times. The chain combines TRBV6-8 with TRBJ2-5, with 12 positions matching TRBD1. This CDR3 region has 14 residues. Germline values: CDR1 MNHGY, CDR2 SAAAGT. The V segment lost 7 bases and the J segment 7 bases; nucleotides outside the gene matches: 7. The CDR3, as DNA: TGTGCCAGCAAAAGGGACAGGGGGCAGGGGACCCAGTACTTC. Encoded protein: CASKRDRGQGTQYF.

This clone was observed a few times. This chain joins TRBV19 and TRBJ1-2; D gene uncertain. V lost 5 bases, J lost 8 bases, and 12 bases lay in between. The germline gives CDR1 LNHDA, CDR2 SQIVND (reference sequence). CDR3 size: 12 residues. The CDR3 loop is CASSSAPRGYTF. The CDR3 DNA reads as TGTGCCAGTAGTTCGGCCCCGCGGGGCTACACCTTC.

This chain joins TRBV30 and TRBJ1-2, with 8 positions matching TRBD1. CDR1 and CDR2 from the germline V gene are GTSNPN and SVGIG (reference sequence). J was trimmed by 6 bases and V by 1 base; bases with no gene match: 4. This CDR3 is 13 amino acids long. The chain's CDR3 is CAWSADREDGYTF. The DNA of the CDR3 is TGTGCCTGGAGTGCGGACAGGGAGGATGGCTACACCTTC.

The gene calls are TRBV6-7 and TRBJ2-1, with 16 positions matching TRBD2. TRBV6-7 is treated as an ORF (open reading frame) with a function not yet certain. The CDR3 runs 15 residues. V gave up 9 bases and J gave up 8 bases; unmatched junction bases: 7. The CDR3: CARLAGTSGRDEQFF. CDR3 sequence (DNA): TGTGCCAGACTAGCCGGGACTAGCGGGAGGGATGAGCAGTTCTTC.

The CDR3 is CASRPGLENTGELFF. CDR3 nucleotide sequence: TGCGCCAGCAGACCCGGACTGGAGAACACCGGGGAGCTGTTTTTT. The V and J genes are TRBV10-2 and TRBJ2-2; perhaps TRBD2 as D (5 bases). The CDR3 runs 15 residues. Germline V gives CDR1 WSHSY, CDR2 SAAADI. Deletions cut 6 bases from V and 1 base from J, with 12 bases between.

For the CDR3, the DNA is TGTGCCAGAAGTCGTCTCAGGGGAGGGGGTCAAGAGACCCAGTACTTC. Translating gives CARSRLRGGGQETQYF. The chain recombines TRBV7-5 with TRBJ2-5; the table calls TRBD2, which could not be checked here. TRBV7-5 is listed as a pseudogene. This CDR3 region has 16 residues.

CDR3 amino acids: CASTRGNTNTGELFF. The CDR3 DNA is TGTGCCAGTACCCGGGGGAACACGAACACCGGGGAGCTGTTTTTT. V is TRBV19 and J is TRBJ2-2; D may be TRBD2 (6 bases). Trimming stripped 7 bases from V and 0 bases from J, with 12 bases between. The CDR3 contains 15 residues. Germline V CDR1 and CDR2: LNHDA, SQIVND (reference sequence).

This chain links TRBV19 with TRBJ2-3; D gene ambiguous. Germline V gene data show CDR1 as LNHDA and CDR2 as SQIVND (reference sequence). V was trimmed by 5 bases and J by 6 bases, leaving 9 bases between them. The CDR3 extends over 12 amino acids. The CDR3 region has the DNA TGTGCCAGTAGTGTAAATAGGGATACGCAGTATTTT. This gives the protein CASSVNRDTQYF. The full variable domain, in which reference TRBV19 and TRBJ2-3 provide the parts outside the CDR3, is DGGITQSPKYLFRKEGQNVTLSCEQNLNHDAMYWYRQDPGQGLRLIYYSQIVNDFQKGDIAEGYSVSREKKESFPLTVTSAQKNPTAFYLCASSVNRDTQYFGPGTRLTVL.

This clone came up a few times. The chain employs TRBV11-3 and TRBJ2-3; D could derive from TRBD1 or TRBD2 (5 bases each). This CDR3 region has 15 residues. Germline V lookup: CDR1 SGHNT, CDR2 YENEEA. Trimming removed 5 bases from V and 2 bases from J, with 14 bases in between. CDR3 region: CASSLAGTLTDTQYF. In nucleotides, the CDR3 is TGTGCCAGCAGCCTCGCCGGGACCCTCACAGATACGCAGTATTTT.

This chain links TRBV1 with TRBJ2-7. TRBV1 is a recognized pseudogene. The CDR3 covers 14 residues. CDR3 DNA sequence: TGCGCCAGCAGCCAGGGGGACCTCGGCGGGGAGCAGTACTTC. It codes for CASSQGDLGGEQYF.

This clone has only a few counts. This chain links TRBV11-3 with TRBJ1-2; TRBD1 is a possible D gene (6 bases). CDR1 SGHNT and CDR2 YENEEA come from the germline V gene. CDR3 length: 16 amino acids. Trimming took off 5 bases at V and 5 bases at J, with 21 bases between the two ends. As DNA, the CDR3 is TGTGCCAGCAGCCAGGGGAGCGGCGGGGGAGAATATGGCTACACCTTC. This encodes CASSQGSGGGEYGYTF.

This chain uses TRBV28 with TRBJ1-4; 7 bases agree with TRBD1. The CDR3 is made up of 16 amino acids. Germline V CDR1 and CDR2: MDHEN, SYDVKM. The trim removed 4 bases at V and 1 base at J, leaving 6 bases unmatched. The CDR3 region is CASSWDRGLTNEKLFF. The CDR3 DNA sequence: TGTGCCAGCAGTTGGGACAGAGGATTAACTAATGAAAAACTGTTTTTT. Using reference TRBV28 and TRBJ1-4 for the parts outside the CDR3, the full variable domain is DVKVTQSSRYLVKRTGEKVFLECVQDMDHENMFWYRQDPGLGLRLIYFSYDVKMKEKGDIPEGYSVSREKKERFSLILESASTNQTSMYLCASSWDRGLTNEKLFFGSGTQLSVL.

The chain links TRBV23-1 to TRBJ1-2; 7 bases agree with TRBD1. TRBV23-1 is recorded as an ORF, its role being uncertain. V lost 0 bases, J lost 2 bases, and 12 bases stayed unmatched. CDR3 length: 18 residues. As DNA, the CDR3 is TGCGCCAGCAGTCAATCTAGAGGGGGCAGCCGGGAGAACTATGGCTACACCTTC. Protein sequence: CASSQSRGGSRENYGYTF.

V and J are TRBV19 and TRBJ2-3; D perhaps matches TRBD1 (6 bases). Germline CDR1 LNHDA, CDR2 SQIVND (reference sequence). There are 14 residues in the CDR3. Trimming pared 6 bases from V and 5 bases from J, leaving 15 bases between. CDR3 nucleotides: TGTGCCAGTAGACAGGGACCTGCTCAAGATACGCAGTATTTT. Protein: CASRQGPAQDTQYF.

V gene TRBV29-1 combines with J gene TRBJ2-1, with D tentatively TRBD1 (5 bases). V was cut by 4 bases and J by 4 bases, with 8 bases left in between. CDR3 size: 12 residues. The germline V gene has CDR1 SQVTM and CDR2 ANQGSEA. CDR3 sequence (DNA): TGCAGCGTTGCTCAGGGATACAATGAGCAGTTCTTC. Its translation: CSVAQGYNEQFF.

This clone is medium-sized within its sample. The rearrangement links TRBV7-8 to TRBJ1-1; possible D gene TRBD1, 5 bases. Looked up from germline, CDR1 is SGHVS and CDR2 is FQNEAQ. Between the trimmed V and J ends, which lost 7 bases and 4 bases, there was a span of 13 bases. The length of the CDR3 is 13 residues. The CDR3 region is CASTVAGVTEAFF. DNA of the CDR3: TGTGCCAGCACCGTGGCGGGGGTCACTGAAGCTTTCTTT.

The gene calls are TRBV10-2 and TRBJ2-1, with 11 nucleotides matching TRBD2. In germline, CDR1 is WSHSY, CDR2 SAAADI. The CDR3 is 14 amino acids. V gave up 4 bases and J gave up 7 bases; unmatched junction bases: 3. The CDR3 is CASSGASGRNEQFF. Written as DNA, the CDR3 is TGCGCCAGCAGTGGGGCTAGCGGGAGGAATGAGCAGTTCTTC.

The rearrangement uses TRBV29-1 and TRBJ1-3, with D uncertain. The V and J ends lost 4 bases and 0 bases respectively, with 13 bases between them. The CDR3 is 15 residues long. The germline gives CDR1 SQVTM, CDR2 ANQGSEA. The CDR3 region is CSVGEDRSSGNTIYF. The CDR3 DNA reads TGCAGCGTTGGGGAGGATCGCAGCTCTGGAAACACCATATATTTT.